This TCR beta chain came from a study of T cells in Graves' hyperthyroidism and ophthalmopathy. Study-level points and caveats: Most expanded thyroid clonotypes above 0.001 also appeared in blood. Ophthalmopathy and stable hyperthyroidism were separated by a 13 V-J model.

Amplification of TCR beta CDR3 regions used RNA as the template. The TCR CDR3 was amplified in a first-round RT-PCR using the HTBI primer set. Each CDR3 protein is one row after TCRdb ran MiXCR on the multiplex PCR reads. The table includes about 520,000 distinct CDR3 sequences, roughly 25% detected once. The length of the CDR3 is 17 residues. V gave up 3 bases and J gave up 6 bases, with 21 bases separating them. Many counts were recorded for this clonotype. Its specificity is not known. The sequence came from a woman aged 30 to 39 with Graves' ophthalmopathy. The rearrangement links TRBV12-3 or TRBV12-4 to TRBJ2-1; a weak D match, TRBD2 (5 bases). Sequencing was performed on blood. The CDR3 coding sequence is TGTGCCAGCAGTTTTCACCGGGATCCCCTCCCCCTCAATGAGCAGTTCTTC. It specifies CASSFHRDPLPLNEQFF.